Listed below are T cell receptor beta chains from one sample, sequenced in a study of T cell responses to AZD1222 COVID-19 vaccine. Sequencing was performed with immunoSEQ multiplex PCR; in TCRdb, only in-frame clones are kept and a portion is missing. The sample lists 75,000 to 95,000 clones; 85% to 90% were seen once. The sequencing used peripheral blood, collected on day 0 of MenACWY control vaccination. The origin of the receptors is an adult in good health. Both conserved end residues are part of each CDR3. Each record gives: V gene, J gene, D gene, clone size, CDR3 protein, CDR3 DNA. D genes are given only for firm matches. Some rows have no size entry. The others give once, few or many, or a class for an expanded clone.

TRBV15	TRBJ2-1	NA	NA	CATSRDITLQQDLFF	TGTGCCACCAGCAGAGACATTACTCTCCAGCAGGATCTGTTCTTC
TRBV5-1	TRBJ1-2	TRBD1	NA	CASSLDPGQTSFYGYTF	TGCGCCAGCAGCCTTGATCCGGGACAGACTAGCTTTTATGGCTACACCTTC
TRBV6-2/TRBV6-3	TRBJ2-7	NA	NA	CASSYSTYEQYF	TGTGCCAGCAGTTACTCGACTTACGAGCAGTACTTC
TRBV30	TRBJ1-1	NA	once	CAWSLHRAEAFF	TGTGCCTGGAGTCTCCACCGGGCCGAAGCTTTCTTT
TRBV2	TRBJ1-2	NA	NA	CASSLGPQTGYTF	TGTGCCAGCAGTTTAGGGCCACAAACCGGCTACACCTTC
TRBV18	TRBJ1-5	NA	NA	CASSPADTRQPQHF	TGTGCCAGCTCACCGGCGGACACCCGACAGCCCCAGCATTTT
TRBV10-2	TRBJ2-7	TRBD1	NA	CASERTGGYYEQYF	TGCGCCAGCGAACGGACAGGGGGCTACTACGAGCAGTACTTC
TRBV7-3	TRBJ2-3	TRBD1	NA	CASSSQGADTDTQYF	TGTGCCAGCAGCTCTCAGGGGGCTGACACAGATACGCAGTATTTT
TRBV9	TRBJ2-7	TRBD2	NA	CASSVASGDAYEQYF	TGTGCCAGCAGCGTTGCTAGCGGGGATGCCTACGAGCAGTACTTC
TRBV3-1/TRBV3-2	TRBJ2-1	TRBD1	NA	CASSRILTGTGSYNEQFF	TGTGCCAGCAGCCGTATTCTTACCGGGACAGGGAGCTACAATGAGCAGTTCTTC
TRBV30	TRBJ1-4	NA	NA	CAWNMDLTGEKLFF	TGTGCCTGGAATATGGACCTCACAGGCGAAAAACTGTTTTTT
TRBV28	TRBJ1-5	NA	NA	CATGREKPQHF	TGTGCCACCGGTCGGGAGAAGCCCCAGCATTTT
TRBV11-2	TRBJ1-2	TRBD1	NA	CASSPDPGQGAEGYTF	TGTGCCAGCAGCCCCGACCCAGGACAGGGGGCTGAAGGCTACACCTTC